This T cell receptor (beta chain) was documented in a study of CD8 T cells in ankylosing spondylitis. Findings and limits, study-wide: There was reportedly significant enrichment of clones that were disease-linked in matched ankylosing spondylitis synovial fluid.

CDR1 ENHRY and CDR2 SYGVKD come from the germline V gene. Trimming cost V 0 bases and J 0 bases, with 10 bases left between them. The CDR3 consists of 16 residues. A note on this clonotype: Its antigen is still unknown.

Library preparation for TCR beta used quantitative 5'-RACE with molecular barcodes. One entry per CDR3 protein results from TCRdb running MiXCR on the 5' RACE reads. Altogether 250,000 to 350,000 distinct CDR3 sequences are present, around 18% being singletons, with the ten largest covering roughly 8%. This TCR was recovered from a male donor with ankylosing spondylitis or in good health (not recorded which). Input material: blood, either unsorted or a sorted T cell fraction (not recorded which). V usage is TRBV10-3 and J usage is TRBJ2-3; D is possibly TRBD1 (6 bases). The DNA for the CDR3 is TGTGCCATCAGTGAGTCAGGACAGCCGAGCACAGATACGCAGTATTTT. Its translation: CAISESGQPSTDTQYF.